This passage covers 8 T cell receptor beta chains from one sample sequenced in a study of T-cell memory formation after mild COVID-19 (dated by TCRdb to 2020 to 2023). Libraries were built with 5' RACE. The listed sequencing device is Illumina NovaSeq 6000. The public reads were run again by TCRdb, first through fastp at Q25 and then through MiXCR, and only productive beta chains were kept. When rows share a CDR3 protein, they turn into one entry using the most common DNA and genes. For this sample there are about 440,000 distinct CDR3 sequences; 20% appear just once. The top ten clonotypes cover approximately 8.4% of the sample. The sample comprised PBMCs or a T cell subset sorted from them (not recorded which). Receptors originate from an adult woman who had mild COVID-19 (a few samples of this study predate the infection). The sample titles of this study are shuffled in the database, so cell type and time point are left out; the donor was told from shared clones.

This clonotype was counted between two and nine times. The chain couples TRBV5-4 to TRBJ2-1; D may correspond to TRBD1 or TRBD2 (6 bases each). CDR1 SGHNT and CDR2 YYREEE come from the germline V gene (reference sequence). The CDR3 totals 12 residues. Trimming took off 0 bases at V and 9 bases at J, with 7 bases between the two ends. The CDR3 loop reads CASSLAGAEQFF. CDR3 DNA: TGTGCCAGCAGCTTGGCGGGGGCTGAGCAGTTCTTC.

In its sample, this clonotype was seen a few times. The gene calls are TRBV2 and TRBJ2-1; 7 bases map to TRBD1. This CDR3 is built from 13 residues. V lost 9 bases to trimming and J lost 6 bases; unmatched junction nucleotides: 8. Germline CDR1 and CDR2: SNHLY and FYNNEI. The CDR3 nucleotides read TGTGCCAGGACCCCGGGACAGAGCAATGAGCAGTTCTTC. Translation: CARTPGQSNEQFF.

This clonotype was seen a few times. The chain carries TRBV5-5 and TRBJ2-5; possible D gene TRBD2, 6 bases. The CDR3 runs to 13 residues. V was clipped by 4 bases and J by 4 bases, with 11 bases between them. Germline V CDR1 and CDR2: SGHKS, YYEKEE (reference sequence). The CDR3 DNA sequence: TGTGCCAGCAGCGGGGGGTTGCGAGAGACCCAGTACTTC. Translating gives CASSGGLRETQYF. The variable domain in full, completed from reference TRBV5-5 and TRBJ2-5, reads DAGVTQSPTHLIKTRGQQVTLRCSPISGHKSVSWYQQVLGQGPQFIFQYYEKEERGRGNFPDRFSARQFPNYSSELNVNALLLGDSALYLCASSGGLRETQYFGPGTRLLVL.

The CDR3 loop is CASSYWGGSTGELFF. The CDR3 nucleotides read TGTGCCAGCAGTTACTGGGGTGGGAGTACCGGGGAGCTGTTTTTT. The J gene is TRBJ2-2, the V gene TRBV6-6; D is perhaps TRBD2 (5 bases). This CDR3 region has 15 residues. V shed 1 base and J shed 5 bases, with 11 bases lying between them. Germline CDR1 reads MNHNY; CDR2 reads SVGAGI (reference sequence).

This clonotype was seen more than once but under ten times. The V gene is TRBV12-3 or TRBV12-4, the J gene TRBJ2-1; D is ambiguous. The CDR3 is 12 residues long. V was clipped by 3 bases and J by 10 bases, with 10 bases between them. CDR3: CASSLWGQEQFF. For the CDR3, the DNA is TGTGCCAGCAGTTTGTGGGGTCAGGAGCAGTTCTTC.

This clonotype was observed a handful of times. V and J are TRBV7-3 and TRBJ1-6, with unresolved D. Germline CDR1 and CDR2: SGHTA and FQGTGA. This CDR3 is 13 amino acids long. The germline V and J ends were trimmed by 3 bases and 8 bases, with 8 bases remaining between them. CDR3 nucleotide sequence: TGTGCCAGCAGCTTGAGGGAGGATTCACCCCTCCACTTT. Translated: CASSLREDSPLHF.

This clonotype was detected only a few times. The chain's CDR3 is CATSRQTGLLADTQYF. The CDR3 nucleotides read TGTGCCACCAGCAGACAGACAGGGTTGCTCGCAGATACGCAGTATTTT. V gene TRBV15 combines with J gene TRBJ2-3, with 7 positions matching TRBD1. Losses at the gene ends were 2 bases for V and 4 bases for J; bases not matched to a gene: 9. CDR1 and CDR2 from the germline V gene are LNHNV and YYDKDF (reference sequence). The CDR3 length is 16 residues. Using reference TRBV15 and TRBJ2-3 for the parts outside the CDR3, the full variable domain is DAMVIQNPRYQVTQFGKPVTLSCSQTLNHNVMYWYQQKSSQAPKLLFHYYDKDFNNEADTPDNFQSRRPNTSFCFLDIRSPGLGDTAMYLCATSRQTGLLADTQYFGPGTRLTVL.

The gene calls are TRBV24-1 and TRBJ2-1; 8 bases agree with TRBD2. Germline values: CDR1 KGHDR, CDR2 SFDVKD. The CDR3 contains 14 residues. V was clipped by 7 bases and J by 7 bases; unmatched bases: 8. The DNA for the CDR3 is TGTGCCACCAGACTAGCGGCCGGAGGGAATGAGCAGTTCTTC. It yields the protein CATRLAAGGNEQFF.